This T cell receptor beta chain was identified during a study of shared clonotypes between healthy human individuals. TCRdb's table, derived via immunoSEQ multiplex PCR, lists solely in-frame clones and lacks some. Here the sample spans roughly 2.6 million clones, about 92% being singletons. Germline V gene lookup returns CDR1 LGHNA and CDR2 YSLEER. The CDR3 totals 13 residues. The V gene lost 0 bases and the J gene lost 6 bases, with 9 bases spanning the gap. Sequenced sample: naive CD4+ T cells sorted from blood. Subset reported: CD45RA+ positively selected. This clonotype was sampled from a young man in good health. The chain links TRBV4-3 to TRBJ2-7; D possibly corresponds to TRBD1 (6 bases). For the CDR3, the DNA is TGCGCCAGCAGCCAAGAGGTCAGGGGCGAGCAGTACTTC. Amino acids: CASSQEVRGEQYF.